This note documents a single T cell receptor (beta chain) sequence. Co-extracted RNA and DNA came from 20-30 mg of unsorted bulk tissue. A constant-region primer served to make TCR beta cDNA from roughly 540 ng total RNA. Construction of TCR beta libraries relied on three successive nested multiplex PCR rounds employing slightly modified ARM-PCR. The study ran its first two PCR rounds for nine to ten cycles each, using TRBV1-TRBV30 forward primers and a C-beta reverse primer. TCRdb re-derived calls from the multiplex PCR reads in MiXCR, one entry per CDR3 protein. Counted here are about 33,000 distinct CDR3 sequences, over 65% occurring once; the ten biggest clones make up roughly a third. CDR1 and CDR2 from the germline V gene are MNHEY and SVGAGI. The V end was cut by 8 bases, the J end by 13 bases, with 27 bases between. The CDR3 consists of 14 residues. The data originate from a study of tumor-infiltrating lymphocytes in primary liver carcinoma.

The rearrangement uses TRBV6-5 and TRBJ2-7, with D tentatively TRBD1 (6 bases). This receptor was taken from a man aged 40-50 years with primary liver carcinoma and hepatitis B virus infection. Sequences were obtained from liver tumor tissue from sampling region 5. Subset specified: tumor region T5, tumor centre. The CDR3 reads CASPPGTWYNEQYF. CDR3 in DNA: TGTGCCAGCCCCCCCGGGACATGGTATAACGAACAATACTTC.